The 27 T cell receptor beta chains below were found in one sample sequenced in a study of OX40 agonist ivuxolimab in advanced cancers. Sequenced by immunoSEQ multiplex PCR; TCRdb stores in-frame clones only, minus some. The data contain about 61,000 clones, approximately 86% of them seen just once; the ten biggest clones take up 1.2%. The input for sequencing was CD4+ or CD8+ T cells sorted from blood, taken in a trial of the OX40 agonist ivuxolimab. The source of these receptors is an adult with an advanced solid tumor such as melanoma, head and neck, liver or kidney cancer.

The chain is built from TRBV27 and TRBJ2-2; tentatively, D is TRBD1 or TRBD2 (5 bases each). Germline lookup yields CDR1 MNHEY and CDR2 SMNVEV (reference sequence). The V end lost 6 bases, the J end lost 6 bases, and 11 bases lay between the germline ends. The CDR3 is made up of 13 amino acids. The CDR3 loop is CASSTRGPGELFF. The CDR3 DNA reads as TGTGCCAGCAGCACCCGGGGCCCCGGGGAGCTGTTTTTT.

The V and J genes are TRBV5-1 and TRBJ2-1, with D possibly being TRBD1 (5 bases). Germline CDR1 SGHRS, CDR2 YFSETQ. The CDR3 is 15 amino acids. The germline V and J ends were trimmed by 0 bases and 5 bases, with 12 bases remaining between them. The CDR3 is CASSLDRMANNEQFF. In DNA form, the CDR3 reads TGCGCCAGCAGCTTGGACAGGATGGCAAACAATGAGCAGTTCTTC. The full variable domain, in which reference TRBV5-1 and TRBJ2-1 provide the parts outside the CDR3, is KAGVTQTPRYLIKTRGQQVTLSCSPISGHRSVSWYQQTPGQGLQFLFEYFSETQRNKGNFPGRFSGRQFSNSRSEMNVSTLELGDSALYLCASSLDRMANNEQFFGPGTRLTVL.

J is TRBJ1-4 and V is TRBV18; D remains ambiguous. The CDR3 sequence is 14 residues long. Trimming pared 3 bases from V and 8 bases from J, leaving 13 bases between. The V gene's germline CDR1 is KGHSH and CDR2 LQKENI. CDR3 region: CASSPAALGEKLFF. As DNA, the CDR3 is TGTGCCAGCTCACCCGCGGCTTTAGGAGAAAAACTGTTTTTT.

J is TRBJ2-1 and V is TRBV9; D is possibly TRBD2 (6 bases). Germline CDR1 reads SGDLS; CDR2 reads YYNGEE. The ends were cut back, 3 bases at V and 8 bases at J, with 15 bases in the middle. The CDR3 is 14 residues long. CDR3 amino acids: CASSASGGSDEQFF. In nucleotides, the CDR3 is TGTGCCAGCAGCGCTAGTGGGGGGAGCGATGAGCAGTTCTTC. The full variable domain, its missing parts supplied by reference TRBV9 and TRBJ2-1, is DSGVTQTPKHLITATGQRVTLRCSPRSGDLSVYWYQQSLDQGLQFLIQYYNGEERAKGNILERFSAQQFPDLHSELNLSSLELGDSALYFCASSASGGSDEQFFGPGTRLTVL.

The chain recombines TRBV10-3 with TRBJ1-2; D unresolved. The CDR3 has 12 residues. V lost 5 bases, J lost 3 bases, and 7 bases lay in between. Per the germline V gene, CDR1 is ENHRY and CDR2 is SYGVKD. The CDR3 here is CAISRVDYGYTF. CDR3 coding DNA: TGTGCCATCAGTCGGGTTGACTATGGCTACACCTTC.

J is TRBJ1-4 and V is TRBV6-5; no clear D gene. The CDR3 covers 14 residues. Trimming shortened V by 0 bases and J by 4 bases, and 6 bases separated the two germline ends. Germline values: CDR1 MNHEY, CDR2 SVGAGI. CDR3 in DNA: TGTGCCAGCAGTTACTCTTCAAATAATGAAAAACTGTTTTTT. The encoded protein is CASSYSSNNEKLFF.

The CDR3 loop is CATQGGSSYEQYF. Here the CDR3 DNA reads TGTGCCACCCAAGGGGGAAGCTCCTACGAGCAGTACTTC. J is TRBJ2-7 and V is TRBV10-3, with D possibly being TRBD1 (6 bases). Trimming took off 10 bases at V and 0 bases at J, with 13 bases between the two ends. CDR1 and CDR2 (germline): ENHRY, SYGVKD. The CDR3 runs to 13 residues.

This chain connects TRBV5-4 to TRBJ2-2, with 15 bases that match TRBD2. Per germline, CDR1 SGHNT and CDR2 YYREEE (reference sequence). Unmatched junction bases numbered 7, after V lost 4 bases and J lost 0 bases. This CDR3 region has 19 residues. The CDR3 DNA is TGTGCCAGCAGCCCGGCTGGACTAGCGGGGGGGGCGAACACCGGGGAGCTGTTTTTT. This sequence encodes CASSPAGLAGGANTGELFF.

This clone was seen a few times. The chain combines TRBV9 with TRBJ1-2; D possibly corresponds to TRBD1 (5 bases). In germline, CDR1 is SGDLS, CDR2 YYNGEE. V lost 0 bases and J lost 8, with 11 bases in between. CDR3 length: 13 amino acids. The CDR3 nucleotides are TGTGCCAGCAGCGTAGAGGGGCCATGGGGCTACACCTTC. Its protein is CASSVEGPWGYTF. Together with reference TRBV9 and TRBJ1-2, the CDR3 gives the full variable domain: DSGVTQTPKHLITATGQRVTLRCSPRSGDLSVYWYQQSLDQGLQFLIQYYNGEERAKGNILERFSAQQFPDLHSELNLSSLELGDSALYFCASSVEGPWGYTFGSGTRLTVV.

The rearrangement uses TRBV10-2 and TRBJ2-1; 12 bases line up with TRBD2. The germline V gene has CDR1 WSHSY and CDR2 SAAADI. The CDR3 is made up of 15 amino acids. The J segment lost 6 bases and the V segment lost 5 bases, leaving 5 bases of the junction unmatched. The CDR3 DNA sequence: TGCGCCAGCAGTCTAGCGGGGGGGTATCTCAATGAGCAGTTCTTC. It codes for CASSLAGGYLNEQFF.

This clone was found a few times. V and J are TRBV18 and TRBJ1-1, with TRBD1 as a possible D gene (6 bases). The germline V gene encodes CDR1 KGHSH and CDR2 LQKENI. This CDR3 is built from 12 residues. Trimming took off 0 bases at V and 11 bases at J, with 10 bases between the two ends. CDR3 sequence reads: CASSPPAGDAFF. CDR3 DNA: TGTGCCAGCTCACCACCGGCAGGGGATGCTTTCTTT.

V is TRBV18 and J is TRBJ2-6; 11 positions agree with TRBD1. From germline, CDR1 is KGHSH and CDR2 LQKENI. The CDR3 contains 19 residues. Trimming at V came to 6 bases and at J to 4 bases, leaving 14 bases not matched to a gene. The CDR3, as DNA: TGTGCCAGCTCCCCTCTCACCGGACAGGGGGCTGTGGGGGCCAACGTCCTGACTTTC. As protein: CASSPLTGQGAVGANVLTF.

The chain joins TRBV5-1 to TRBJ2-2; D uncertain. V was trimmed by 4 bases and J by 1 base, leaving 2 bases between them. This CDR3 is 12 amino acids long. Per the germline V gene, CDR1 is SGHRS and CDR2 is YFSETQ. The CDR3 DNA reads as TGCGCCAGCAGCCGGAACACCGGGGAGCTGTTTTTT. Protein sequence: CASSRNTGELFF. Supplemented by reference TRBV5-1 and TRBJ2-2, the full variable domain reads KAGVTQTPRYLIKTRGQQVTLSCSPISGHRSVSWYQQTPGQGLQFLFEYFSETQRNKGNFPGRFSGRQFSNSRSEMNVSTLELGDSALYLCASSRNTGELFFGEGSRLTVL.

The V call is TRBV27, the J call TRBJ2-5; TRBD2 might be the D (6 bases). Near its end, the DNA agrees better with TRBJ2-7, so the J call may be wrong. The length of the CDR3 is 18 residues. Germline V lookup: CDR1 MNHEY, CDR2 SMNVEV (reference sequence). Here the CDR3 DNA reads TGTGCCAGCAGTTTCTCATACGGGACTTACCAACTTTCCTACGAGCAGTACTTC. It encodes CASSFSYGTYQLSYEQYF.

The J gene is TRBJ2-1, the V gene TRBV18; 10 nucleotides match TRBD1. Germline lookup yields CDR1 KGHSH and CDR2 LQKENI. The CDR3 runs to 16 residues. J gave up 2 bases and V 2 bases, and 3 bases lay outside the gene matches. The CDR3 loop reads CASSPAGQGAYNEQFF. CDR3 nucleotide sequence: TGTGCCAGCTCACCAGCCGGACAGGGGGCCTACAATGAGCAGTTCTTC. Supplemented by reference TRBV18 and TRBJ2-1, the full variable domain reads NAGVMQNPRHLVRRRGQEARLRCSPMKGHSHVYWYRQLPEEGLKFMVYLQKENIIDESGMPKERFSAEFPKEGPSILRIQQVVRGDSAAYFCASSPAGQGAYNEQFFGPGTRLTVL.

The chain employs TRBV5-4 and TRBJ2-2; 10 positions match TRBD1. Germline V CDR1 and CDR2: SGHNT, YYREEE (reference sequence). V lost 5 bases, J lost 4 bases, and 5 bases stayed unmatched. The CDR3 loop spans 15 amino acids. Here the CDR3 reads CASRRDRGSTGELFF. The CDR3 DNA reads TGTGCCAGCAGAAGGGACAGGGGAAGCACCGGGGAGCTGTTTTTT.

As DNA, the CDR3 is TGTGCCAGCAGCAGAAAAAGACTAGTCTCCGGGGAGCTGTTTTTT. Protein: CASSRKRLVSGELFF. The chain recombines TRBV21-1 with TRBJ2-2; the tabulated D call, TRBD2, remains unverified against the DNA. TRBV21-1 is annotated as a pseudogene. The CDR3 totals 15 residues.

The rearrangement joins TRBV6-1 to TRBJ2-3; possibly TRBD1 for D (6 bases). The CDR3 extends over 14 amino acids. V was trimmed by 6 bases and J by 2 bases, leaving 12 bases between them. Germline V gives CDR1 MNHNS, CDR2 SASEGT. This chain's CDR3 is CASSLQGVTDTQYF. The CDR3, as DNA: TGTGCCAGCAGCCTACAGGGTGTCACAGATACGCAGTATTTT.

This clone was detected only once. The DNA for the CDR3 is TGTGCCAGCAGTGGGGTACGACTGTACCAAGAGACCCAGTACTTC. Translating gives CASSGVRLYQETQYF. This chain uses TRBV2 with TRBJ2-5; D not certain. CDR3 length: 15 residues. Looked up from germline, CDR1 is SNHLY and CDR2 is FYNNEI. V was cut by 4 bases and J by 0 bases, with 12 bases left in between.

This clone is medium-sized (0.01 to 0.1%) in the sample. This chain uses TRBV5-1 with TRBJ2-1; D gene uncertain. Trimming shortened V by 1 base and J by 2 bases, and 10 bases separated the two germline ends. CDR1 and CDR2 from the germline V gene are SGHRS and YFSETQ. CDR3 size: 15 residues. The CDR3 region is CASSLRESTYNEQFF. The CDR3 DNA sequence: TGCGCCAGCAGCTTGCGCGAATCCACCTACAATGAGCAGTTCTTC.

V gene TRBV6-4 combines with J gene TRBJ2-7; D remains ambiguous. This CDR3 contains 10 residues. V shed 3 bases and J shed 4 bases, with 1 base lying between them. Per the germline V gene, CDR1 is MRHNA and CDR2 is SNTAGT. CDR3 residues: CASSEYEQYF. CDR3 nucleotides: TGTGCCAGCAGTGAGTACGAGCAGTACTTC.

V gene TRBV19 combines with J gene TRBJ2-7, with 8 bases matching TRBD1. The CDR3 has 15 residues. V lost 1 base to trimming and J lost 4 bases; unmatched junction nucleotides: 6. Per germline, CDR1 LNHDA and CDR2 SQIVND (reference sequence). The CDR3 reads CASSIGWTGKYEQYF. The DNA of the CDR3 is TGTGCCAGTAGTATAGGATGGACAGGGAAATACGAGCAGTACTTC.

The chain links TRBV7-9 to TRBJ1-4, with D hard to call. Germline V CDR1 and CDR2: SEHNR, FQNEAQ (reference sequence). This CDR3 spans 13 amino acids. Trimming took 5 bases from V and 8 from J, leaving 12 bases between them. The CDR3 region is CASSIYLGEKLFF. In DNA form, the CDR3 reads TGTGCCAGCAGCATATATCTAGGCGAAAAACTGTTTTTT.

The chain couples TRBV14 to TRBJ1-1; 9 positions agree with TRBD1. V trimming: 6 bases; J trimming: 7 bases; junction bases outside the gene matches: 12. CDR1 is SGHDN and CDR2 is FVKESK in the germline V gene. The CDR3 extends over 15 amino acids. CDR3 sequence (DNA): TGTGCCAGCAGTCGTACTTACAGGGGGCAGGGTGAAGCTTTCTTT. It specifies CASSRTYRGQGEAFF. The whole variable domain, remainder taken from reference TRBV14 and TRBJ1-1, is EAGVTQFPSHSVIEKGQTVTLRCDPISGHDNLYWYRRVMGKEIKFLLHFVKESKQDESGMPNNRFLAERTGGTYSTLKVQPAELEDSGVYFCASSRTYRGQGEAFFGQGTRLTVV.

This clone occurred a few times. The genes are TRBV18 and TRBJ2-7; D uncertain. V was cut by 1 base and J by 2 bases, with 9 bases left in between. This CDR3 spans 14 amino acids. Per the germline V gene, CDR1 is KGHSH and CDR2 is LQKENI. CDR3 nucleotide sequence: TGTGCCAGCTCACCACTTGCCCGGACCTACGAGCAGTACTTC. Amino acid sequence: CASSPLARTYEQYF.

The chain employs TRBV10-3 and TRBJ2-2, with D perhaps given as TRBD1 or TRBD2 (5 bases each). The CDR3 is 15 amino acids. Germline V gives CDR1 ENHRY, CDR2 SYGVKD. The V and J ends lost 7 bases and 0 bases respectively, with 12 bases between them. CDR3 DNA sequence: TGTGCCATCAAGACCGGGACCTCGAACACCGGGGAGCTGTTTTTT. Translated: CAIKTGTSNTGELFF.

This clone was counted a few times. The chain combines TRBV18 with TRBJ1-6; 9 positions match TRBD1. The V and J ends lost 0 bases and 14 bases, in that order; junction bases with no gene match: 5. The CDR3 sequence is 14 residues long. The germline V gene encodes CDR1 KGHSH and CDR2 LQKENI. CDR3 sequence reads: CASSPPGQGGSLHF. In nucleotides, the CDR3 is TGTGCCAGCTCACCACCGGGACAGGGTGGATCCCTCCACTTT.